This TCR beta chain is drawn from a study of blood T cell repertoires in COVID-19. In the authors' methods: Reference gene primers were amplified, and this amplification served to estimate nucleated cell counts. Sequencing was performed with immunoSEQ multiplex PCR; in TCRdb, only in-frame clones are kept and a portion is missing. V, J and clone size were drawn from that table, and D and trimming were deduced from the DNA. The top ten hold 2.5% to 3% of the sample, which has about 65,000 clones, approximately 95% seen once. V was cut by 2 bases and J by 8 bases, with 6 bases left in between. The germline CDR1 and CDR2 sequences are MGHDK and SYGVNS. The CDR3 sequence is 11 residues long.

This TCR came from a man aged 65 to 85 with active COVID-19. Sequenced material: peripheral blood. The chain combines TRBV25-1 with TRBJ1-2, with unresolved D. The CDR3 is CASSEIEGYTF. In DNA, the CDR3 is TGTGCCAGCAGTGAAATTGAGGGCTACACCTTC.